A selection of T cell receptor beta chains follows, all from one sample in a study of blood T cell repertoires in COVID-19. Sequencing used immunoSEQ multiplex PCR; TCRdb keeps in-frame clones, though not all of them. Among 200,000 to 300,000 clones, more than 85% were seen once, and the ten largest hold over 4%. Specimen: peripheral blood. The receptors here all came from a woman aged 55-70 years with COVID-19, enrolled during active disease. Each CDR3 is given with its conserved first and last residue. D genes are given only for firm matches.

j_call cdr3_length d_call v_call cdr3_aa
TRBJ2-1 11 NA TRBV11-2 CASSLGGPQFF
TRBJ1-3 15 TRBD1 TRBV9 CASSVDPARGNTIYF
TRBJ1-6 14 TRBD1 TRBV28 CASSSGTANSPLHF
TRBJ2-3 14 TRBD2 TRBV28 CASSRLASTDTQYF
TRBJ2-4 13 NA TRBV28 CASSLWGQVIQYF
TRBJ1-4 16 NA TRBV7-6 CASSLGQGTRGEKLFF
TRBJ2-7 14 TRBD1 TRBV5-1 CASSLRQGWYEQYF
TRBJ1-6 18 TRBD1 TRBV19 CASSTRTGIGSYNSPLHF
TRBJ2-1 15 TRBD2 TRBV19 CASSQPSGVYNEQFF
TRBJ1-5 17 NA TRBV28 CASSLSAPRERRQPQHF
TRBJ1-1 14 NA TRBV7-9 CASTLGTVNTEAFF
TRBJ2-3 18 TRBD2 TRBV3-1/TRBV3-2 CASSQDGASGRSTDTQYF
TRBJ1-5 15 NA TRBV24-1 CATSESTVSNQPQHF
TRBJ2-1 13 TRBD2 TRBV29-1 CSGGLAEYNEQFF
TRBJ2-4 14 NA TRBV7-8 CASSQGRGGNIQYF
TRBJ2-1 15 NA TRBV7-3 CASSLNGFPYNEQFF
TRBJ2-5 12 NA TRBV12-3/TRBV12-4 CASSARFSTQYF
TRBJ1-1 14 TRBD1 TRBV28 CASSLNRGRTEAFF
TRBJ2-3 14 NA TRBV30 CAWSPSAPTDTQYF
TRBJ1-2 19 TRBD1 TRBV3-1/TRBV3-2 CASSQAGLLEAGGNYGYTF